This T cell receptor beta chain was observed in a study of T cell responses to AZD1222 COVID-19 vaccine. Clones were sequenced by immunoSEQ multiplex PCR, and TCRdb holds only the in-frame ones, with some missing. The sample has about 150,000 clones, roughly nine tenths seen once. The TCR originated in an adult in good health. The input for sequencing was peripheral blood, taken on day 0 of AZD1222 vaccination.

This CDR3 reads CASSALGTFPTGYTF. In nucleotides, the CDR3 is TGTGCCAGCAGCGCTCTAGGGACCTTTCCGACCGGCTACACCTTC. The chain carries TRBV6-5 and TRBJ1-2; tentative D call: TRBD1 (5 bases). Trimming cost V 6 bases and J 8 bases, with 22 bases left between them. There are 15 residues in the CDR3. Germline values: CDR1 MNHEY, CDR2 SVGAGI.